Listed below are T cell receptor beta chains from one sample, sequenced in a study of T cells expressing NK-cell markers. No DNA is given; TCRdb re-called the 5' RACE reads and lists each CDR3 protein once. The sample includes about 550,000 distinct CDR3 sequences. The specimen was blood T cells: a sorted CD56 or NKG2C T cell subset, CD4+ or CD8+ T cells, or bulk PBMC T cells (not recorded which). These receptors were taken from a man aged 18 to 30 in good health. CDR3s include the opening cysteine and the closing phenylalanine or tryptophan. Fields, in order: CDR3 protein, J gene, CDR3 length, V gene.

CDR3aa: CASSFRQGAAGELFF; j_gene: TRBJ2-2; len: 15; v_gene: TRBV11-2
CDR3aa: CASVRGLRKPGSCFF; j_gene: TRBJ2-2; len: 15; v_gene: TRBV2
CDR3aa: CSAAPLSSYNEQFF; j_gene: TRBJ2-1; len: 14; v_gene: TRBV20-1
CDR3aa: CASSSDSPYTQYF; j_gene: TRBJ2-3; len: 13; v_gene: TRBV6-2/TRBV6-3
CDR3aa: CASSFGGPTDTQYF; j_gene: TRBJ2-3; len: 14; v_gene: TRBV5-1
CDR3aa: CASSSSGRISYNEQFF; j_gene: TRBJ2-1; len: 16; v_gene: TRBV6-5
CDR3aa: CASSQRRGRGGNQPQHF; j_gene: TRBJ1-5; len: 17; v_gene: TRBV6-1
CDR3aa: CASSQTREYEQFF; j_gene: TRBJ2-1; len: 13; v_gene: TRBV4-1
CDR3aa: CATSDSEVQYF; j_gene: TRBJ2-7; len: 11; v_gene: TRBV24-1
CDR3aa: CASSLAGRENSPLHF; j_gene: TRBJ1-6; len: 15; v_gene: TRBV7-2
CDR3aa: CASSLEGLDSYEQYF; j_gene: TRBJ2-7; len: 15; v_gene: TRBV7-3
CDR3aa: CSVRTSPADTQYF; j_gene: TRBJ2-3; len: 13; v_gene: TRBV29-1
CDR3aa: CASSYSDSSGTGELFF; j_gene: TRBJ2-2; len: 16; v_gene: TRBV6-5
CDR3aa: CATSAHTRGLYNEQFF; j_gene: TRBJ2-1; len: 16; v_gene: TRBV15
CDR3aa: CASRDSNYGYTF; j_gene: TRBJ1-2; len: 12; v_gene: TRBV19
CDR3aa: CASSLGGQASSYEQYF; j_gene: TRBJ2-7; len: 16; v_gene: TRBV5-1
CDR3aa: CASSPIGPPFGYTF; j_gene: TRBJ1-2; len: 14; v_gene: TRBV5-1
CDR3aa: CASSPPPSRDTQYF; j_gene: TRBJ2-3; len: 14; v_gene: TRBV18
CDR3aa: CAISESGLAGENEQFF; j_gene: TRBJ2-1; len: 16; v_gene: TRBV10-3
CDR3aa: CASSRDRLPNYGYTF; j_gene: TRBJ1-2; len: 15; v_gene: TRBV7-9
CDR3aa: CASSSRRQDTGELFF; j_gene: TRBJ2-2; len: 15; v_gene: TRBV7-6
CDR3aa: CATSRAGKEGNTQYF; j_gene: TRBJ2-3; len: 15; v_gene: TRBV15
CDR3aa: CASSPDRGQLKLFF; j_gene: TRBJ1-4; len: 14; v_gene: TRBV11-2
CDR3aa: CSASRGQGSGYTF; j_gene: TRBJ1-2; len: 13; v_gene: TRBV20-1
CDR3aa: CAITMEARGLGNEQFF; j_gene: TRBJ2-1; len: 16; v_gene: TRBV10-3
CDR3aa: CSVAGLAGSTDTQYF; j_gene: TRBJ2-3; len: 15; v_gene: TRBV29-1
CDR3aa: CASKGTAGHNEQFF; j_gene: TRBJ2-1; len: 14; v_gene: TRBV5-1
CDR3aa: CSARDTTPQRTDTQYF; j_gene: TRBJ2-3; len: 16; v_gene: TRBV20-1
CDR3aa: CASSPLRVVNTEAFF; j_gene: TRBJ1-1; len: 15; v_gene: TRBV13
CDR3aa: CASSYSRTSEQYF; j_gene: TRBJ2-7; len: 13; v_gene: TRBV6-5
CDR3aa: CASSSSTGDVKNIQYF; j_gene: TRBJ2-4; len: 16; v_gene: TRBV7-8
CDR3aa: CASSRTYDGYTF; j_gene: TRBJ1-2; len: 12; v_gene: TRBV28